The subject of this entry is one TCR beta chain. This record belongs to a study of blood T cell repertoires in COVID-19. Study in general: The study drew acute and convalescent COVID-19 samples from the United States, Italy and Spain.

Libraries were prepared by immunoSEQ multiplex PCR; TCRdb keeps only in-frame clonotypes and omits some of them. The sample has about 71,000 clones, roughly 88% seen once; the top ten hold 1.5% to 2.5%. This CDR3 region has 13 residues. The ends were cut back, 8 bases at V and 7 bases at J, with 17 bases in the middle. Material: peripheral blood. J is TRBJ1-1 and V is TRBV12-3 or TRBV12-4; D possibly corresponds to TRBD1 (5 bases). This sequence was found in a man under 40 with acute or convalescent COVID-19. CDR3 nucleotides: TGTGCCAGCCGAAGGTCCCGAGACAGTGAAGCTTTCTTT. This codes for CASRRSRDSEAFF.